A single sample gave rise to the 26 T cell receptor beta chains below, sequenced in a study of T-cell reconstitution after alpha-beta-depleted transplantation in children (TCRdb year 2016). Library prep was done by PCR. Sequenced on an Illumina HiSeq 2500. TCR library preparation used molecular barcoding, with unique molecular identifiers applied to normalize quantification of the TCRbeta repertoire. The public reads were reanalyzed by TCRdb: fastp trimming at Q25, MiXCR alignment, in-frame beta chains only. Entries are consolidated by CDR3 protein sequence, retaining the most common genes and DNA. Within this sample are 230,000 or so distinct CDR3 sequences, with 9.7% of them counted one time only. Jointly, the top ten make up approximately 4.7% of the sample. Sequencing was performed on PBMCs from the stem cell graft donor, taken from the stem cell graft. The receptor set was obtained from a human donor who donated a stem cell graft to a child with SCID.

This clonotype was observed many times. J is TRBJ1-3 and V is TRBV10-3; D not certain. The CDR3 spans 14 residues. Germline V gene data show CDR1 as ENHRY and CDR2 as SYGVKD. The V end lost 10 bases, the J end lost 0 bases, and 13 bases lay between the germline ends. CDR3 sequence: CATTSLSSGNTIYF. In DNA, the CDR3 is TGTGCCACCACCTCCCTGAGCTCTGGAAACACCATATATTTT.

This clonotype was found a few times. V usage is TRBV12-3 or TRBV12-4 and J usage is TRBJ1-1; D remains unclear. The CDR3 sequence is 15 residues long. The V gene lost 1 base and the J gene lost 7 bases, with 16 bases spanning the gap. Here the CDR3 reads CASSLGEARANEAFF. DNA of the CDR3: TGTGCCAGCAGTTTAGGAGAGGCCCGAGCTAATGAAGCTTTCTTT.

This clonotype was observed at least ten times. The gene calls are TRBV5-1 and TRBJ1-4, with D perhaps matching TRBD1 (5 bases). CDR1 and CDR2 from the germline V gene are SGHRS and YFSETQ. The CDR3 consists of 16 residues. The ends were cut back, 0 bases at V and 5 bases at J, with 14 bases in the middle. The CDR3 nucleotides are TGCGCCAGCAGCTTGGGAGGGGCCCGCCGGAATGAAAAACTGTTTTTT. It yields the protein CASSLGGARRNEKLFF. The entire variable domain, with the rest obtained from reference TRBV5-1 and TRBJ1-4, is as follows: KAGVTQTPRYLIKTRGQQVTLSCSPISGHRSVSWYQQTPGQGLQFLFEYFSETQRNKGNFPGRFSGRQFSNSRSEMNVSTLELGDSALYLCASSLGGARRNEKLFFGSGTQLSVL.

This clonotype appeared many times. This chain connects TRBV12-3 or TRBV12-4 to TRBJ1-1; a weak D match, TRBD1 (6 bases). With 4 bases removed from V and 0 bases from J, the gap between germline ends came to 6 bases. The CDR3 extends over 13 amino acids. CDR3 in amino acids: CASSWTVNTEAFF. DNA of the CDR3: TGTGCCAGCAGTTGGACAGTGAACACTGAAGCTTTCTTT.

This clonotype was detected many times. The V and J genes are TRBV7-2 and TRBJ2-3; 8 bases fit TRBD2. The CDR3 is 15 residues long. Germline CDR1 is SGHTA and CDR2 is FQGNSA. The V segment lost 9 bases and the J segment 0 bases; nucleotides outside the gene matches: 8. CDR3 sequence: CASTRGGGSTDTQYF. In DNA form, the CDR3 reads TGTGCCAGTACACGGGGGGGCGGGAGCACAGATACGCAGTATTTT. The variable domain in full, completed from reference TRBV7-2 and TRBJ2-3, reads GAGVSQSPSNKVTEKGKDVELRCDPISGHTALYWYRQSLGQGLEFLIYFQGNSAPDKSGLPSDRFSAERTGGSVSTLTIQRTQQEDSAVYLCASTRGGGSTDTQYFGPGTRLTVL.

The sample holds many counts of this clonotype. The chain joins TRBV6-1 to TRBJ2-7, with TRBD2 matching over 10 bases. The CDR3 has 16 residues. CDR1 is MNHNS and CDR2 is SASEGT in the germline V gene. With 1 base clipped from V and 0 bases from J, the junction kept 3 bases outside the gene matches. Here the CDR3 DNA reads TGTGCCAGCAGTGAAGGAGCGGGGGGGAGCTCCTACGAGCAGTACTTC. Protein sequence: CASSEGAGGSSYEQYF.

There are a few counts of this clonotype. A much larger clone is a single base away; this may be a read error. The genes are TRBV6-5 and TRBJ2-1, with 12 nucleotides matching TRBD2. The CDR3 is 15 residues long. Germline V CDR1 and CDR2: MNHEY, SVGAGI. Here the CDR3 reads CASSSYRTSGNEQLF. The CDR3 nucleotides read TGTGCCAGCAGTTCCTATCGGACTAGCGGGAATGAGCAGCTCTTC.

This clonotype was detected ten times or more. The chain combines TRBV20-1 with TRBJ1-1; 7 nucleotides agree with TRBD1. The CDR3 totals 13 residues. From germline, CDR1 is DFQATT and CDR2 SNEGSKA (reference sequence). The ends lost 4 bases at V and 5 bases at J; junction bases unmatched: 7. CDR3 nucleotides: TGCAGTGCTACTAGGACAGGTGGTACTGAAGCTTTCTTT. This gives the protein CSATRTGGTEAFF.

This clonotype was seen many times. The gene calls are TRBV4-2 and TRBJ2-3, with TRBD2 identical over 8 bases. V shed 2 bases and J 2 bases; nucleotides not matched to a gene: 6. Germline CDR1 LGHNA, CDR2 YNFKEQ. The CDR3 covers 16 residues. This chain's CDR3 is CASSQIRGGPTDTQYF. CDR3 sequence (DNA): TGTGCCAGCAGCCAAATTCGGGGGGGCCCCACAGATACGCAGTATTTT.

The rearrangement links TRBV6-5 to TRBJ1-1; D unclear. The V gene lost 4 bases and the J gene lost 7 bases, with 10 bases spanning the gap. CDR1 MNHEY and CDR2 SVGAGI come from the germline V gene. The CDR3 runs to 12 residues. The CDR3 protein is CASSSPGFEAFF. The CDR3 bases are TGTGCCAGCAGTTCCCCGGGCTTTGAAGCTTTCTTT.

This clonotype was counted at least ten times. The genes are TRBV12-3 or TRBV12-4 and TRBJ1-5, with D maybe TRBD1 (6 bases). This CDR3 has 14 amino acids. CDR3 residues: CASLGGAGNQPQHF. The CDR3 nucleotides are TGTGCTTCCCTGGGGGGGGCCGGCAATCAGCCCCAGCATTTT.

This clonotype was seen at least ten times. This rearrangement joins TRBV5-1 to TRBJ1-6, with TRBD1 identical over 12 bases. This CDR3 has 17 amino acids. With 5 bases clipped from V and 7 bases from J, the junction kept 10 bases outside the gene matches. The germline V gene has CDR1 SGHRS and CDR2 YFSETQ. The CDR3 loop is CASRGTGGVIGNSPLHF. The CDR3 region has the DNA TGCGCCAGCAGGGGGACAGGGGGCGTAATTGGGAATTCACCCCTCCACTTT.

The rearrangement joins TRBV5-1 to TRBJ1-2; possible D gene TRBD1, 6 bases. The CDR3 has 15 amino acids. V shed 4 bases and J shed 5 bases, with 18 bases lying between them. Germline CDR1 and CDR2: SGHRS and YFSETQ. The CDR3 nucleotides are TGCGCCAGCAGCCCTGGGGTCCAGGGGTATTATGGCTACACCTTC. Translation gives CASSPGVQGYYGYTF.

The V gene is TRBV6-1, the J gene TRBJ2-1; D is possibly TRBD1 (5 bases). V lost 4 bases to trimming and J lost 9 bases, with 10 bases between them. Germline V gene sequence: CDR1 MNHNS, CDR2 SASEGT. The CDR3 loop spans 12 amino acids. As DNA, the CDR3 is TGTGCCAGCAGTGTAGTACAGGCTGAGCAGTTCTTC. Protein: CASSVVQAEQFF.

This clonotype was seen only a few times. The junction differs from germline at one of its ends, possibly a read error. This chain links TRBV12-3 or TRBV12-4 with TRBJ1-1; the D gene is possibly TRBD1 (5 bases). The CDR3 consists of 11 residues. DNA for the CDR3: TGTGCCAGCAGTTTAGCCGCGCAACAGGAATTT. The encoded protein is CASSLAAQQEF.

Here the CDR3 DNA reads TGTGCCAGCAGAAGTCATCAGAGGGGCACCGGGGAGCTGTTTTTT. Its protein is CASRSHQRGTGELFF. The V call is TRBV6-2 or TRBV6-3, the J call TRBJ2-2, with D possibly called TRBD1 or TRBD2 (5 bases each). V lost 6 bases to trimming and J lost 4 bases, with 15 bases between them. Germline V gene data show CDR1 as MNHEY and CDR2 as SVGEGT. The CDR3 spans 15 residues.

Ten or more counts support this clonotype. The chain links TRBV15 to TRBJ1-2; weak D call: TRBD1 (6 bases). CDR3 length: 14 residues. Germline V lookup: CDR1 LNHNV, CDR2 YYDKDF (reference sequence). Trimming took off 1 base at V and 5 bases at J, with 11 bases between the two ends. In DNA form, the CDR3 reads TGTGCCACCAGCAGAGCGAGGGGGGGGTATGGCTACACCTTC. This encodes CATSRARGGYGYTF.

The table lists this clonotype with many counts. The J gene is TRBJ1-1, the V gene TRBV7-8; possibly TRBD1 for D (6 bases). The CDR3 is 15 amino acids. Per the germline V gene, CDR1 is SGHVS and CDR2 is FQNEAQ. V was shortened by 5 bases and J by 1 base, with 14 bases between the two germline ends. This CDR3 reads CASSHTGSANTEAFF. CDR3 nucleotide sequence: TGTGCCAGCAGCCATACAGGGAGTGCGAACACTGAAGCTTTCTTT. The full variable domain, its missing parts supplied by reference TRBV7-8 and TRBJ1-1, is GAGVSQSPRYKVAKRGQDVALRCDPISGHVSLFWYQQALGQGPEFLTYFQNEAQLDKSGLPSDRFFAERPEGSVSTLKIQRTQQEDSAVYLCASSHTGSANTEAFFGQGTRLTVV.

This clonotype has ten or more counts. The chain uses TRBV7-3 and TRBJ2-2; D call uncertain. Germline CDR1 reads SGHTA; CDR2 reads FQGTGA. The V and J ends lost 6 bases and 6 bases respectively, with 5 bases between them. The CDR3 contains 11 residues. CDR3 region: CASSGPGELFF. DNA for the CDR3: TGTGCCAGCAGTGGGCCCGGGGAGCTGTTTTTT.

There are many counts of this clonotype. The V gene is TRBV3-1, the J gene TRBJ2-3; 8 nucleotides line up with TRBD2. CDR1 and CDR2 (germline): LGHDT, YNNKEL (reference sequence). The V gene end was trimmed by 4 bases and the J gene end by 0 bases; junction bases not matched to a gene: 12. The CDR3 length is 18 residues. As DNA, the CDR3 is TGTGCCAGCAGCCGATCCTCGGGAGCGGGGGCTAGCACAGATACGCAGTATTTT. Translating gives CASSRSSGAGASTDTQYF.

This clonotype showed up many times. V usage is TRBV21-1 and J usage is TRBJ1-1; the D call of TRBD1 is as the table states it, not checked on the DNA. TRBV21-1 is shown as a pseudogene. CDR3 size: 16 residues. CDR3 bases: TGTGCCAGCCCACGGGACAGGGGGTTTGGGGACACTGAAGCTTTCTTT. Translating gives CASPRDRGFGDTEAFF.

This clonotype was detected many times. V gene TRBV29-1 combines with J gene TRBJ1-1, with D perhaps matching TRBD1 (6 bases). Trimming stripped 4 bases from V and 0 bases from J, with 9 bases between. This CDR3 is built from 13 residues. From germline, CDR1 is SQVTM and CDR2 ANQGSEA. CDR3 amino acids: CSVGGGMNTEAFF. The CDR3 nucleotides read TGCAGCGTTGGCGGGGGCATGAACACTGAAGCTTTCTTT.

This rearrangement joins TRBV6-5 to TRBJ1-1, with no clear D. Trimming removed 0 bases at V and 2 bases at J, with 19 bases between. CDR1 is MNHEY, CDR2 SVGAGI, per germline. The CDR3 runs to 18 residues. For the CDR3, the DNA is TGTGCCAGCAGTTACTCGCTCCGAATCATAAACCCTAACACTGAAGCTTTCTTT. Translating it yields CASSYSLRIINPNTEAFF.

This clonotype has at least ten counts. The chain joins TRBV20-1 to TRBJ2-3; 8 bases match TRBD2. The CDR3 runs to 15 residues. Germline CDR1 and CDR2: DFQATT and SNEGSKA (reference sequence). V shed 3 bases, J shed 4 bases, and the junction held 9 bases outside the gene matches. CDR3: CSARWSGGPADTQYF. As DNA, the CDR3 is TGCAGTGCTAGGTGGTCGGGGGGGCCCGCAGATACGCAGTATTTT.

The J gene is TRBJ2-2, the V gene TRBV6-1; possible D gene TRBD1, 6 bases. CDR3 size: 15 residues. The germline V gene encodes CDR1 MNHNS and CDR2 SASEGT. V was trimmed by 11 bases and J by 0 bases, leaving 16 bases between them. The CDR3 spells CAAQGAFANTGELFF. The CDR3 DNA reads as TGTGCCGCACAGGGAGCCTTCGCGAACACCGGGGAGCTGTTTTTT.

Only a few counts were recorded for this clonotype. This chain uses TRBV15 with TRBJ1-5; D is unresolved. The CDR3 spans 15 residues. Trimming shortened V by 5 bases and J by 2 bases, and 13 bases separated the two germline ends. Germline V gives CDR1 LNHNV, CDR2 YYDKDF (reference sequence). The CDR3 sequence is CATSVLIEGNQPQHF. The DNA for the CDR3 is TGTGCCACCAGCGTACTAATCGAGGGCAATCAGCCCCAGCATTTT.